One and the same sample provided the 32 T cell receptor beta chains below, sequenced in a study of metastatic and nonmetastatic thyroid tumors (dated by TCRdb to about 2020). Before undergoing thyroid surgery, none of the patients had been given any kind of treatment. The library was produced with PCR. The run used an Illumina HiSeq 4000. The raw public data were reprocessed by TCRdb itself: fastp quality trimming at Q25, MiXCR clonotype calling, in-frame beta chains only. The sample table holds more than 90,000 clones, of which roughly 13% were seen once. Clones ranked in the top ten supply 11% of the sample. Source material: blood. These receptors originate from a female donor with papillary thyroid cancer or a benign thyroid nodule (not recorded which). Some clones in this sample may be carry-over from other donors' samples.

This clone came up many times. The gene calls are TRBV9 and TRBJ1-1; TRBD1 might be the D (5 bases). The germline V gene encodes CDR1 SGDLS and CDR2 YYNGEE. The CDR3 sequence is 14 residues long. V was pared by 2 bases and J by 3 bases, with 11 bases between. CDR3 sequence reads: CASSVEDIDTEAFF. The DNA of the CDR3 is TGTGCCAGCAGCGTGGAGGACATAGACACTGAAGCTTTCTTT.

A word on this clone: One junction end does not reproduce the germline sequence, and a read error may be involved. The chain joins TRBV6-2 or TRBV6-3 to TRBJ1-1; no clear D gene. Germline V lookup: CDR1 MNHEY, CDR2 SVGEGT. This CDR3 is 16 amino acids long. The CDR3 is CAGSYSTRVSNTEAFF. Written as DNA, the CDR3 is TGTGCCGGCAGTTACTCGACGCGGGTCTCGAACACTGAAGCTTTCTTT.

V and J are TRBV28 and TRBJ2-2; D ambiguous. The CDR3 is made up of 14 amino acids. The V gene's germline CDR1 is MDHEN and CDR2 SYDVKM. The V and J ends lost 8 bases and 7 bases respectively, with 17 bases between them. The CDR3, as DNA: TGTGCCAGCGAAACCCCACGGTGGGGCGGGGAGCTGTTTTTT. It encodes CASETPRWGGELFF.

This clone was counted ten times or more. J is TRBJ2-4 and V is TRBV2; D possibly corresponds to TRBD2 (6 bases). V was pared by 2 bases and J by 14 bases, with 16 bases between. From germline, CDR1 is SNHLY and CDR2 FYNNEI. There are 13 residues in the CDR3. CDR3 sequence: CASSESLARSEYF. CDR3 in DNA: TGTGCCAGCAGTGAATCCCTAGCGAGGTCCGAGTACTTC.

This clone was observed at least ten times. The chain couples TRBV20-1 to TRBJ2-7, with 10 positions matching TRBD2. Trimming removed 0 bases from V and 7 bases from J; junction bases left unmatched: 15. CDR3 length: 17 amino acids. CDR1 is DFQATT and CDR2 is SNEGSKA in the germline V gene (reference sequence). The CDR3 region is CSARDPRTSGAGTEQYF. CDR3 in DNA: TGCAGTGCTAGAGACCCTAGGACTAGCGGAGCGGGGACTGAGCAGTACTTC.

The chain employs TRBV30 and TRBJ1-6, with D maybe TRBD1 (5 bases). This CDR3 spans 15 amino acids. Trimming took 6 bases from V and 3 from J, leaving 15 bases between them. Germline assignment: CDR1 GTSNPN and CDR2 SVGIG (reference sequence). Here the CDR3 reads CACSQTVIYNSPLHF. CDR3 bases: TGTGCCTGTAGCCAGACAGTGATCTATAATTCACCCCTCCACTTT.

Many counts were recorded for this clone. CDR3: CSARGPLVLAKNIQYF. The CDR3 nucleotides read TGCAGTGCTAGAGGCCCCCTCGTACTAGCCAAAAACATTCAGTACTTC. This rearrangement joins TRBV20-1 to TRBJ2-4; unclear D gene. Per germline, CDR1 DFQATT and CDR2 SNEGSKA (reference sequence). The V gene lost 1 base and the J gene lost 0 bases, with 13 bases spanning the gap. The CDR3 covers 16 residues.

This clone was recorded at least ten times. V gene TRBV7-2 combines with J gene TRBJ2-3; D not certain. V was pared by 5 bases and J by 4 bases, with 1 base between. CDR3 size: 10 residues. Germline loops: CDR1 SGHTA, CDR2 FQGNSA. The CDR3 DNA reads as TGTGCCAGCAGCCCAGATACGCAGTATTTT. Translating it yields CASSPDTQYF.

This clone was counted at least ten times. The rearrangement links TRBV19 to TRBJ1-2, with 10 bases that match TRBD1. The CDR3 totals 15 residues. V was clipped by 8 bases and J by 5 bases; unmatched bases: 11. CDR1 and CDR2 (germline): LNHDA, SQIVND (reference sequence). CDR3 loop: CASGEGTGALYGYTF. In DNA form, the CDR3 reads TGTGCCAGTGGAGAGGGGACAGGGGCGCTTTATGGCTACACCTTC.

At least ten counts were recorded for this clone. J is TRBJ2-7 and V is TRBV5-1; the match to TRBD2 covers 8 bases. With V trimmed by 1 base and J by 0 bases, 15 bases remained unmatched. CDR3 size: 19 residues. From germline, CDR1 is SGHRS and CDR2 YFSETQ. Here the CDR3 DNA reads TGCGCCAGCAGCTTGAGTTTGGCTAGCGGGTCTCAGGGCTCCTACGAGCAGTACTTC. It encodes CASSLSLASGSQGSYEQYF. Looking up the rest from reference TRBV5-1 and TRBJ2-7 gives the full variable domain: KAGVTQTPRYLIKTRGQQVTLSCSPISGHRSVSWYQQTPGQGLQFLFEYFSETQRNKGNFPGRFSGRQFSNSRSEMNVSTLELGDSALYLCASSLSLASGSQGSYEQYFGPGTRLTVT.

This clone was observed at least ten times. This chain joins TRBV11-2 and TRBJ1-1; D may be TRBD1 (6 bases). The CDR3 runs to 16 residues. Deletions cut 2 bases from V and 0 bases from J, with 13 bases between. In germline, CDR1 is SGHAT, CDR2 FQNNGV. The CDR3 sequence: CASSLSQGGLNTEAFF. The CDR3 nucleotides are TGTGCCAGCAGCTTATCACAGGGTGGGCTGAACACTGAAGCTTTCTTT.

This clone was picked up many times. The rearrangement uses TRBV19 and TRBJ1-1; 8 bases align to TRBD1. The V gene end was trimmed by 5 bases and the J gene end by 0 bases; junction bases not matched to a gene: 14. The CDR3 has 18 residues. Germline-derived CDR1 and CDR2 are LNHDA and SQIVND (reference sequence). CDR3 sequence (DNA): TGTGCCAGTAGTGAAACCGGGACAGGTCTAGGGGTGAACACTGAAGCTTTCTTT. Amino acids: CASSETGTGLGVNTEAFF.

This clone was recorded many times. J is TRBJ1-2 and V is TRBV5-1, with D uncertain. The germline CDR1 and CDR2 sequences are SGHRS and YFSETQ. CDR3 length: 13 amino acids. V was shortened by 2 bases and J by 4 bases, with 9 bases between the two germline ends. As DNA, the CDR3 is TGCGCCAGCAGCTTCGCGGACCGCTATGGCTACACCTTC. Translating gives CASSFADRYGYTF.

Here the CDR3 reads CASERAGNSVANVLTF. Written as DNA, the CDR3 is TGTGCCAGCGAAAGAGCAGGGAACTCTGTTGCCAACGTCCTGACTTTC. This chain uses TRBV7-8 with TRBJ2-6; D possibly corresponds to TRBD1 (5 bases). Trimming cost V 8 bases and J 7 bases, with 21 bases left between them. The CDR3 covers 16 residues. The germline CDR1 and CDR2 sequences are SGHVS and FQNEAQ.

Many counts were recorded for this clone. The V gene is TRBV15, the J gene TRBJ2-5; D remains ambiguous. There are 12 residues in the CDR3. Trimming shortened V by 1 base and J by 6 bases, and 6 bases separated the two germline ends. Germline V CDR1 and CDR2: LNHNV, YYDKDF (reference sequence). CDR3 coding DNA: TGTGCCACCAGCAGAGGTGAACAGACCCAGTACTTC. This translates into CATSRGEQTQYF.

In the case of this clone: Possible read error: a much larger clone is one base away. The chain links TRBV10-2 to TRBJ1-5; D call uncertain. The CDR3 has 13 residues. Germline-derived CDR1 and CDR2 are WSHSY and SAAADI. Here the CDR3 reads CASSVTLNKPQHF. In DNA form, the CDR3 reads TGCGCCAGCAGTGTTACACTCAATAAGCCCCAGCATTTT.

This clone occurred many times. The rearrangement links TRBV4-3 to TRBJ2-2, with a possible D match to TRBD2 (6 bases). Trimming shortened V by 2 bases and J by 3 bases, and 13 bases separated the two germline ends. This CDR3 spans 16 amino acids. The V gene's germline CDR1 is LGHNA and CDR2 YSLEER. CDR3 in amino acids: CASSQHRELYTGELFF. The DNA for the CDR3 is TGCGCCAGCAGCCAACACCGGGAGTTATACACCGGGGAGCTGTTTTTT.

This clone occurred many times. This chain joins TRBV27 and TRBJ2-6; D unclear. The germline gives CDR1 MNHEY, CDR2 SMNVEV (reference sequence). The CDR3 extends over 14 amino acids. Trimming stripped 5 bases from V and 0 bases from J, with 5 bases between. The chain's CDR3 is CASSAHSGANVLTF. The CDR3 DNA is TGTGCCAGCAGTGCTCACTCTGGGGCCAACGTCCTGACTTTC. Based on the CDR3 plus reference TRBV27 and TRBJ2-6, the full variable domain is EAQVTQNPRYLITVTGKKLTVTCSQNMNHEYMSWYRQDPGLGLRQIYYSMNVEVTDKGDVPEGYKVSRKEKRNFPLILESPSPNQTSLYFCASSAHSGANVLTFGAGSRLTVL.

This clone has more than one count but fewer than ten. The rearrangement uses TRBV6-1 and TRBJ2-1, with TRBD1 as a possible D gene (6 bases). Trimming took off 6 bases at V and 10 bases at J, with 10 bases between the two ends. CDR3 length: 11 residues. Germline-derived CDR1 and CDR2 are MNHNS and SASEGT. CDR3 sequence (DNA): TGTGCCAGCAGAAAGGGGGAGGAGCAGTTCTTC. Translating it yields CASRKGEEQFF.

Comment on this clone: This may arise from a read error, as a much more abundant clone is one base away. The chain employs TRBV6-2 or TRBV6-3 and TRBJ2-7, with 8 positions matching TRBD2. Germline V gives CDR1 MNHEY, CDR2 SVGEGT. This CDR3 is 16 amino acids long. Trimming at V came to 5 bases and at J to 0 bases, leaving 9 bases not matched to a gene. The CDR3 spells CASSIGRAATSYEQYF. The CDR3, as DNA: TGTGCCAGCAGTATCGGGAGGGCAGCCACCTCCTACGAGCAGTACTTC.

The sample holds many counts of this clone. The chain joins TRBV11-1 to TRBJ2-3; D gene uncertain. Germline CDR1 and CDR2: SGHAT and FQDESV (reference sequence). The CDR3 contains 16 residues. Deletions cut 5 bases from V and 0 bases from J, with 15 bases between. In DNA, the CDR3 is TGTGCCAGCAGCCCCAAGAAAGTCTCCAGCACAGATACGCAGTATTTT. This gives the protein CASSPKKVSSTDTQYF.

This clone was counted many times. The rearrangement joins TRBV19 to TRBJ2-2, with a possible D match to TRBD2 (5 bases). The CDR3 runs 15 residues. The V end lost 3 bases, the J end lost 5 bases, and 13 bases lay between the germline ends. CDR1 is LNHDA and CDR2 is SQIVND in the germline V gene (reference sequence). The DNA for the CDR3 is TGTGCCAGTAGTATCAGAGGGCCCGAGACCGGGGAGCTGTTTTTT. It codes for CASSIRGPETGELFF.

This clone has ten or more counts. The chain joins TRBV28 to TRBJ2-5; tentatively, D is TRBD1 (6 bases). V shed 6 bases and J shed 5 bases, with 19 bases lying between them. Germline-derived CDR1 and CDR2 are MDHEN and SYDVKM. CDR3 length equals 15 residues. The CDR3 spells CASSPPQAGVETQYF. The CDR3 nucleotides are TGTGCCAGCAGCCCGCCCCAGGCAGGGGTGGAGACCCAGTACTTC.

This clone was seen at least ten times. This sequence joins TRBV6-2 or TRBV6-3 and TRBJ1-4; 8 nucleotides align to TRBD1. With 2 bases clipped from V and 8 bases from J, the junction kept 4 bases outside the gene matches. The CDR3 length is 14 residues. Germline V gene sequence: CDR1 MNHEY, CDR2 SVGEGT. The CDR3 region is CASSYEAGGEKLFF. The CDR3 DNA follows: TGTGCCAGCAGTTACGAGGCAGGGGGCGAAAAACTGTTTTTT.

This clone was picked up many times. The chain links TRBV6-2 or TRBV6-3 to TRBJ2-2; tentatively, D is TRBD1 (6 bases). Germline V gene sequence: CDR1 MNHEY, CDR2 SVGEGT. The CDR3 runs 16 residues. The V gene lost 7 bases and the J gene lost 4 bases, with 19 bases spanning the gap. The DNA for the CDR3 is TGTGCCAGCATCCCACCAGGGGCCGGCGGCACCGGGGAGCTGTTTTTT. Translated, it gives CASIPPGAGGTGELFF.

The sample holds many counts of this clone. The chain employs TRBV20-1 and TRBJ1-5; 7 bases align to TRBD1. Germline V gene data show CDR1 as DFQATT and CDR2 as SNEGSKA (reference sequence). This CDR3 is 16 amino acids long. The J segment lost 6 bases and the V segment lost 0 bases, leaving 11 bases of the junction unmatched. CDR3 DNA sequence: TGCAGTGCTAGAGATAGTTGGACAGGCAGTGGTCAGCCCCAGCATTTT. Its protein is CSARDSWTGSGQPQHF.

This clone was seen repeatedly, ten times or more. The chain recombines TRBV27 with TRBJ1-1; TRBD1 might be the D (5 bases). V lost 3 bases and J lost 1, with 9 bases in between. This CDR3 region has 14 residues. Germline values: CDR1 MNHEY, CDR2 SMNVEV (reference sequence). CDR3 residues: CASSFRGGNTEAFF. Here the CDR3 DNA reads TGTGCCAGCAGTTTTCGGGGGGGGAACACTGAAGCTTTCTTT.

This clone was counted only a few times. The chain uses TRBV6-1 and TRBJ2-7, with unresolved D. V lost 7 bases, J lost 2 bases, and 15 bases lay in between. The CDR3 has 14 residues. CDR1 is MNHNS and CDR2 is SASEGT in the germline V gene. Here the CDR3 reads CASMGPPLPYEQYF. CDR3 bases: TGTGCCAGCATGGGTCCTCCTTTACCCTACGAGCAGTACTTC.

This clone showed up many times. The chain is built from TRBV12-3 or TRBV12-4 and TRBJ2-7, with TRBD1 matching over 7 bases. Unmatched junction bases numbered 7, after V lost 6 bases and J lost 2 bases. The CDR3 extends over 14 amino acids. The CDR3 DNA sequence: TGTGCCAGCAGACCGGGACAGCCGGCCTACGAGCAGTACTTC. Its protein product is CASRPGQPAYEQYF.

This clone was observed many times. The chain recombines TRBV2 with TRBJ2-3; 7 bases map to TRBD2. In germline, CDR1 is SNHLY, CDR2 FYNNEI. J was trimmed by 1 base and V by 5 bases; bases with no gene match: 12. The CDR3 is 17 residues long. CDR3 amino acids: CASSLGSLAARTDTQYF. The CDR3 DNA sequence: TGTGCCAGCAGTCTAGGATCTCTAGCGGCCCGCACAGATACGCAGTATTTT.

This clone was found many times. The chain combines TRBV29-1 with TRBJ1-2; 11 nucleotides line up with TRBD1. J gave up 8 bases and V 5 bases, and 13 bases lay outside the gene matches. This CDR3 region has 15 residues. CDR1 and CDR2 from the germline V gene are SQVTM and ANQGSEA. For the CDR3, the DNA is TGCAGCGTTTTATCCGGGACAGGGGGGAGAGGGGGCTACACCTTC. Translated: CSVLSGTGGRGGYTF.

The chain links TRBV5-6 to TRBJ1-5; D not certain. CDR1 and CDR2 from the germline V gene are SGHDT and YYEEEE. V gave up 4 bases and J gave up 1 base, with 18 bases separating them. The length of the CDR3 is 17 residues. CDR3 nucleotides: TGTGCCAGCAGCAGCGACACCGGAGGGTTCAGCAATCAGCCCCAGCATTTT. This codes for CASSSDTGGFSNQPQHF.